Included here is one TCR beta chain sequence, with context. No antigen is known for it. Germline lookup yields CDR1 MNHEY and CDR2 SMNVEV (reference sequence). Trimming removed 5 bases from V and 12 bases from J, with 20 bases in between. This CDR3 contains 14 residues. This sample is part of a study of cytomegalovirus exposure and HLA in healthy donors. Study observations and caveats: A few V segments could not be told apart, such as TRBV6-2 and TRBV6-3, and were left out. Productive rates of about 90% or about 30% were seen for most TCR beta V segments in an earlier analysis. Reports indicated that the classifier achieved high specificity and sensitivity in diagnosing cytomegalovirus status.

PCR employed 60 Vbeta and 13 Jbeta primers. The method was immunoSEQ multiplex PCR; TCRdb's version includes in-frame clones alone and lacks a portion of them. The data show about 100,000 clones, around 63% seen once. Healthy bone marrow donors made up the donor group. The V and J genes are TRBV27 and TRBJ2-1; D is perhaps TRBD2 (6 bases). The sample comprised PBMCs. This sequence was found in a human donor in good health. As DNA, the CDR3 is TGTGCCAGCAGTCTGCCGGGACTCCTTCCAGGGCAGTTCTTC. As protein: CASSLPGLLPGQFF.